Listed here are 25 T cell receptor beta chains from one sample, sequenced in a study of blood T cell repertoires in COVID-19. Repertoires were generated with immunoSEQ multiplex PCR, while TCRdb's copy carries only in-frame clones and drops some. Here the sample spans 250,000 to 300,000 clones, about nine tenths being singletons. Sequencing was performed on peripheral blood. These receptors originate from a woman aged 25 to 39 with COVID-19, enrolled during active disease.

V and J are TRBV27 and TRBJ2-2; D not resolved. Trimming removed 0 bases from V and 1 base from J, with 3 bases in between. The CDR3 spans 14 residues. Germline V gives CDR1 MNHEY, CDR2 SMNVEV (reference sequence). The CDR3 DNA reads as TGTGCCAGCAGTTTATCCTTGAACACCGGGGAGCTGTTTTTT. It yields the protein CASSLSLNTGELFF.

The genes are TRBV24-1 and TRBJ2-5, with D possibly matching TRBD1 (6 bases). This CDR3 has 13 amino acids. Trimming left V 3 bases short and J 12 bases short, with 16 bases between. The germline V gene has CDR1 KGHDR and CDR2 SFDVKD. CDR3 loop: CATSDGDKLREYF. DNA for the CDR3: TGTGCCACCAGTGATGGGGACAAGCTCAGGGAGTACTTC.

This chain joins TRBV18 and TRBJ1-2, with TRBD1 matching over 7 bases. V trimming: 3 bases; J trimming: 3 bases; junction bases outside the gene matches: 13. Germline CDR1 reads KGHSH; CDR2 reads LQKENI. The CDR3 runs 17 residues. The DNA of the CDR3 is TGTGCCAGCTCACCGCTCCGACAGGGTAGAGTAGACTATGGCTACACCTTC. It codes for CASSPLRQGRVDYGYTF. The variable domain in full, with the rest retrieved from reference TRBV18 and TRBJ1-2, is NAGVMQNPRHLVRRRGQEARLRCSPMKGHSHVYWYRQLPEEGLKFMVYLQKENIIDESGMPKERFSAEFPKEGPSILRIQQVVRGDSAAYFCASSPLRQGRVDYGYTFGSGTRLTVV.

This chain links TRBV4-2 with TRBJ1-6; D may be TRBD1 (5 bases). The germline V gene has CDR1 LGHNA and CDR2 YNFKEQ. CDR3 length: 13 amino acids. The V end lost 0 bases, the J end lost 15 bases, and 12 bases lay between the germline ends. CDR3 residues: CASSQDRGRRLHF. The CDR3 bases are TGTGCCAGCAGCCAAGATAGGGGTCGGCGCCTCCACTTT.

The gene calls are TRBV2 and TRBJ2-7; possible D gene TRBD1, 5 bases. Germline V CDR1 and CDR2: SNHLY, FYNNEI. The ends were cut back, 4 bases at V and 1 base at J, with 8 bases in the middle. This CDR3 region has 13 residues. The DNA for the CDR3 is TGTGCCAGCAGTGTTTGGACATCCTACGAGCAGTACTTC. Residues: CASSVWTSYEQYF. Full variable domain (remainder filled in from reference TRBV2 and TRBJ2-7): EPEVTQTPSHQVTQMGQEVILRCVPISNHLYFYWYRQILGQKVEFLVSFYNNEISEKSEIFDDQFSVERPDGSNFTLKIRSTKLEDSAMYFCASSVWTSYEQYFGPGTRLTVT.

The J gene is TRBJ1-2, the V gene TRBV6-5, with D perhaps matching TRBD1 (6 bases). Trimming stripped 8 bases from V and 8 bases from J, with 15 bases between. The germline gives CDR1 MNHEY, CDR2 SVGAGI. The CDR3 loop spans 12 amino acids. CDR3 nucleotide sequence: TGTGCCAGCGGACCCCAGGGGTCGGGCTACACCTTC. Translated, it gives CASGPQGSGYTF.

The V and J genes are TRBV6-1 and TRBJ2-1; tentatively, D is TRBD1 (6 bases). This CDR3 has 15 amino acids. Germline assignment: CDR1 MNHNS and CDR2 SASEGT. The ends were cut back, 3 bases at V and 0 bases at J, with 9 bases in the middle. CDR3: CASSDGTSSYNEQFF. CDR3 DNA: TGTGCCAGCAGTGACGGGACAAGCTCCTACAATGAGCAGTTCTTC.

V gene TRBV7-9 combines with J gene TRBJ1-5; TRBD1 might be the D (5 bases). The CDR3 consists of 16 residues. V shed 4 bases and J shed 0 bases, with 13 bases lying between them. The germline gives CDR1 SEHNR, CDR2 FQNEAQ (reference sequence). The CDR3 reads CASSSVDRYSNQPQHF. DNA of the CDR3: TGTGCCAGCAGCTCCGTTGACAGATATAGCAATCAGCCCCAGCATTTT.

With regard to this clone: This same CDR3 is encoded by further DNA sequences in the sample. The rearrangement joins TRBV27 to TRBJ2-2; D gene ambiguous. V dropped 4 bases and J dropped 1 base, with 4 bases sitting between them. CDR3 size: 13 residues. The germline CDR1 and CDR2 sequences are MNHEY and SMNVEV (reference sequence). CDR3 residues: CASSSGNTGELFF. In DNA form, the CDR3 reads TGTGCCAGCAGTTCAGGGAACACCGGGGAGCTGTTTTTT.

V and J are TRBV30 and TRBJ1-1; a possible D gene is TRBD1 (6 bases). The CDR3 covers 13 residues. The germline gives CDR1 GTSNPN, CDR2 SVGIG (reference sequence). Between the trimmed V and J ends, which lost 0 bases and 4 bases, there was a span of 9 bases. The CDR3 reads CAWSVLGATEAFF. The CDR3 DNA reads TGTGCCTGGAGTGTACTGGGGGCCACTGAAGCTTTCTTT.

The CDR3: CASSLLAGGPYNEQFF. Written as DNA, the CDR3 is TGTGCCAGTAGTCTATTAGCGGGAGGGCCCTACAATGAGCAGTTCTTC. The J gene is TRBJ2-1, the V gene TRBV19; TRBD2 agrees at 11 bases. V gave up 5 bases and J gave up 2 bases; unmatched junction bases: 5. Germline V gene data show CDR1 as LNHDA and CDR2 as SQIVND (reference sequence). The CDR3 loop spans 16 amino acids.

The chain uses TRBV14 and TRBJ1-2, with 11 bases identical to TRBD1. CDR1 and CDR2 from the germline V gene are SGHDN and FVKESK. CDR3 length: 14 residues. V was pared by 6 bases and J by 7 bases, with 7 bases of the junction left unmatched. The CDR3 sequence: CASRRTGGQGGYTF. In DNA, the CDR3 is TGTGCCAGCAGACGGACAGGGGGCCAGGGTGGCTACACCTTC.

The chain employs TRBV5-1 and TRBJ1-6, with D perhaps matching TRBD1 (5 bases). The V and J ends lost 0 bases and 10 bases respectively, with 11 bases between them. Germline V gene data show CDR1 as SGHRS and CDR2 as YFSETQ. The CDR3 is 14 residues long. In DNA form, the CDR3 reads TGCGCCAGCAGCTTGGCAGGGTACGGCTCACCCCTCCACTTT. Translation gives CASSLAGYGSPLHF.

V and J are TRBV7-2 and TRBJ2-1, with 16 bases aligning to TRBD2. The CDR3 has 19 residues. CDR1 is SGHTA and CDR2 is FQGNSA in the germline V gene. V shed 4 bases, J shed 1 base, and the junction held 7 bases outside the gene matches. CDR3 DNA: TGTGCCAGCAGCTACGGGACTAGCGGGGGGGATCGGTCCTACAATGAGCAGTTCTTC. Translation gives CASSYGTSGGDRSYNEQFF. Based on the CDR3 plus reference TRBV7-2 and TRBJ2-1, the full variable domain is GAGVSQSPSNKVTEKGKDVELRCDPISGHTALYWYRQSLGQGLEFLIYFQGNSAPDKSGLPSDRFSAERTGGSVSTLTIQRTQQEDSAVYLCASSYGTSGGDRSYNEQFFGPGTRLTVL.

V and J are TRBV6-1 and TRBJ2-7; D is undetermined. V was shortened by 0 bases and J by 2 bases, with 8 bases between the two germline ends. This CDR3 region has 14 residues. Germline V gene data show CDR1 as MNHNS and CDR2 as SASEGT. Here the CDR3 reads CASSEAASTYEQYF. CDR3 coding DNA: TGTGCCAGCAGTGAAGCGGCTAGTACCTACGAGCAGTACTTC.

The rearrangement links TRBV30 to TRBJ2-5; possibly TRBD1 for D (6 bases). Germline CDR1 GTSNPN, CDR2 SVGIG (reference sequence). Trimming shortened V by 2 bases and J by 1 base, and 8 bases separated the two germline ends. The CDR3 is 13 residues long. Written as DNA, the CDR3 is TGTGCCTGGAGTACGGACAGCCAAGAGACCCAGTACTTC. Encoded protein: CAWSTDSQETQYF.

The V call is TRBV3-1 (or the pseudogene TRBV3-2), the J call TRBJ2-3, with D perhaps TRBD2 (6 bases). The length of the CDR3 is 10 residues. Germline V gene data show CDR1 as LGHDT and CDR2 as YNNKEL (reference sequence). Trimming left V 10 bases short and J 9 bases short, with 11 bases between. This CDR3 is CATGGGTQYF. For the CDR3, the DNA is TGTGCCACCGGGGGTGGGACGCAGTATTTT.

The CDR3 loop reads CASSPRRGDAYGYTF. The CDR3 coding sequence is TGTGCCAGCAGTCCTCGGCGGGGTGATGCCTATGGCTACACCTTC. The chain recombines TRBV2 with TRBJ1-2, with no clear D. Germline lookup yields CDR1 SNHLY and CDR2 FYNNEI. The CDR3 totals 15 residues. V gave up 5 bases and J gave up 4 bases, with 17 bases separating them. Supplemented by reference TRBV2 and TRBJ1-2, the full variable domain reads EPEVTQTPSHQVTQMGQEVILRCVPISNHLYFYWYRQILGQKVEFLVSFYNNEISEKSEIFDDQFSVERPDGSNFTLKIRSTKLEDSAMYFCASSPRRGDAYGYTFGSGTRLTVV.

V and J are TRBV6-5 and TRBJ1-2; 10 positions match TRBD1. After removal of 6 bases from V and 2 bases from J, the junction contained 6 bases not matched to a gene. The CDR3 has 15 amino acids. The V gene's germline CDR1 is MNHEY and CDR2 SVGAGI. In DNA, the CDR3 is TGTGCCAGCAGGAGCCGGGACAGGGGAAACTATGGCTACACCTTC. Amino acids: CASRSRDRGNYGYTF.

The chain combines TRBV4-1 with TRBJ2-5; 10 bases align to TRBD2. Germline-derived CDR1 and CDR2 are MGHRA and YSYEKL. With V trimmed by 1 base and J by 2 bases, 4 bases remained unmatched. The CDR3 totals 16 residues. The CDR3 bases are TGCGCCAGCAGCCAAGCTGCTAGCGGGAGTCAAGAGACCCAGTACTTC. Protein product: CASSQAASGSQETQYF.

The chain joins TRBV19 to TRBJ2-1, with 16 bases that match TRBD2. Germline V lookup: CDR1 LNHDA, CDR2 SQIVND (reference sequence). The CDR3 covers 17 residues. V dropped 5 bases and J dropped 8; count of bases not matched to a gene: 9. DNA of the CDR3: TGTGCCAGTAGTCCTTGGGGACTAGCGGGAGGGCCCGATGAGCAGTTCTTC. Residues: CASSPWGLAGGPDEQFF.

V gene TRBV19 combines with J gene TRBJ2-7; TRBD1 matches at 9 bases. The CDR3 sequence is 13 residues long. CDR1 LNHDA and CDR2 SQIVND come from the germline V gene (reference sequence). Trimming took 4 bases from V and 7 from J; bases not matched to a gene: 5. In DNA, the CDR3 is TGTGCCAGTAGTAATCACAGGGGGCGAGAGCAGTACTTC. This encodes CASSNHRGREQYF.

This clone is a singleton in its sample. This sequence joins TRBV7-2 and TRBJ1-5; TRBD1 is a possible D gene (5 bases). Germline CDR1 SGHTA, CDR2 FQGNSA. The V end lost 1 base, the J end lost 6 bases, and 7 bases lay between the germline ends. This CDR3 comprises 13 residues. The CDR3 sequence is CASSLVQGQPQHF. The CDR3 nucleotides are TGTGCCAGCAGCTTAGTTCAGGGTCAGCCCCAGCATTTT.

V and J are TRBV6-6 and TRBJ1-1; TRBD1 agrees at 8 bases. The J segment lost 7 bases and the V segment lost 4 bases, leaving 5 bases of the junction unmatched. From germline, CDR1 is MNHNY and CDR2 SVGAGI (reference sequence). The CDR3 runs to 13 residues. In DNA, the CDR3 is TGTGCCAGCAGTTTGGACAGGGAAAATGAAGCTTTCTTT. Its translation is CASSLDRENEAFF.

The CDR3 sequence: CASSLAPRGNTEAFF. In DNA, the CDR3 is TGTGCCAGCAGCTTAGCGCCCAGGGGGAACACTGAAGCTTTCTTT. The gene calls are TRBV7-2 and TRBJ1-1; a weak D match, TRBD1 (6 bases). The germline V and J ends were trimmed by 0 bases and 1 base, with 9 bases remaining between them. In germline, CDR1 is SGHTA, CDR2 FQGNSA. The CDR3 extends over 15 amino acids. The full variable domain, in which reference TRBV7-2 and TRBJ1-1 provide the parts outside the CDR3, is GAGVSQSPSNKVTEKGKDVELRCDPISGHTALYWYRQSLGQGLEFLIYFQGNSAPDKSGLPSDRFSAERTGGSVSTLTIQRTQQEDSAVYLCASSLAPRGNTEAFFGQGTRLTVV.